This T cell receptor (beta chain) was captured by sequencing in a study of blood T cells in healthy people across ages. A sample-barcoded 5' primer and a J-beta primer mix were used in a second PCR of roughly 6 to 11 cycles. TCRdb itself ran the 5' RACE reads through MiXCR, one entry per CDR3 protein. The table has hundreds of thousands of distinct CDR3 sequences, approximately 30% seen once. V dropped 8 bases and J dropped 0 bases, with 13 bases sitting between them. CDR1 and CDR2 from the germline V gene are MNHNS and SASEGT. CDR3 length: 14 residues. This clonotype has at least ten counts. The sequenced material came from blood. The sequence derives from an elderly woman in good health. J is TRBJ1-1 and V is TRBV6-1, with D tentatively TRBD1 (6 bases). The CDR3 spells CASGGTSLNTEAFF. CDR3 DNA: TGTGCCAGCGGGGGGACAAGTTTGAACACTGAAGCTTTCTTT.